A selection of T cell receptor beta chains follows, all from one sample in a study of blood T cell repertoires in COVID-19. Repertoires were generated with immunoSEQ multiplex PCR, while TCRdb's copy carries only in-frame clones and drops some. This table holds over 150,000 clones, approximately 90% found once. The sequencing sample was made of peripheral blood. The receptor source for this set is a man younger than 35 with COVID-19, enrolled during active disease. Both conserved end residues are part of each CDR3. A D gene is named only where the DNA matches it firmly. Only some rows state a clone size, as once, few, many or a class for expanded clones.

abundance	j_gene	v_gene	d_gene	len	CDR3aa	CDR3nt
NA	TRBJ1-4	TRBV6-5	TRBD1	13	CATRGQGWEKLLF	TGTGCCACCAGGGGACAGGGGTGGGAAAAACTGCTTTTT
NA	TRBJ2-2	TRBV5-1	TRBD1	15	CASSLRQGADGELFF	TGCGCCAGCAGCTTGCGTCAGGGGGCGGACGGGGAGCTGTTTTTT
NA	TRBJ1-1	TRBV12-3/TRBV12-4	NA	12	CASRTINTEAFF	TGTGCCAGCAGGACAATAAACACTGAAGCTTTCTTT
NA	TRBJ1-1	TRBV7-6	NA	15	CASSLTAGTNTEAFF	TGTGCCAGCAGCTTAACAGCGGGCACGAACACTGAAGCTTTCTTT
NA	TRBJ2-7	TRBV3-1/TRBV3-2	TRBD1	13	CASSQTPGTETYF	TGTGCCAGCAGCCAGACACCAGGGACAGAAACGTACTTC
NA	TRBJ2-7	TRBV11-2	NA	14	CASSLDLPSYEQYF	TGTGCCAGCAGCTTAGATCTACCGTCCTACGAGCAGTACTTC
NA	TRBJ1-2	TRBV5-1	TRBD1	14	CASSLAGQGDGYTF	TGCGCCAGCAGCTTGGCCGGCCAGGGGGATGGCTACACCTTC
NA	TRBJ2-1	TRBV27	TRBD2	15	CASSFALAGEGEQFF	TGTGCCAGCAGTTTTGCCCTAGCGGGAGAGGGTGAGCAGTTCTTC
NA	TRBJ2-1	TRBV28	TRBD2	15	CASSWGPGLAGEQFF	TGTGCCAGCAGTTGGGGCCCGGGACTAGCGGGGGAGCAGTTCTTC
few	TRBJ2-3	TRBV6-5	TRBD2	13	CASRERESDTQYF	TGTGCCAGCAGAGAGCGGGAGTCCGATACGCAGTATTTT
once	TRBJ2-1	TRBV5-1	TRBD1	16	CASSLPTGGSYNEQFF	TGCGCCAGCAGCTTGCCGACAGGGGGATCTTACAATGAGCAGTTCTTC
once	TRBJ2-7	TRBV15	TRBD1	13	CATSGTGFHEQYF	TGTGCCACCAGCGGGACAGGGTTCCACGAGCAGTACTTC
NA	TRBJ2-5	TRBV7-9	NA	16	CASSSRSGEREETQYF	TGTGCCAGCAGCTCCCGTAGTGGGGAGCGTGAAGAGACCCAGTACTTC
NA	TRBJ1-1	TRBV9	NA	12	CASSRGDTEAFF	TGTGCCAGCAGCCGGGGGGACACTGAAGCTTTCTTT
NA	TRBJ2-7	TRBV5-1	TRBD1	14	CASSFRTGDYEQYF	TGCGCCAGCAGCTTCCGGACAGGGGACTACGAGCAGTACTTC
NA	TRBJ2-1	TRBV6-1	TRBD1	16	CASSESQGAGYNEQFF	TGTGCCAGCAGTGAAAGTCAGGGGGCCGGCTACAATGAGCAGTTCTTC
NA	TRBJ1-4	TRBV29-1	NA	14	CSVGQIATNEKLLF	TGCAGCGTTGGACAGATTGCAACTAATGAAAAACTGCTTTTT
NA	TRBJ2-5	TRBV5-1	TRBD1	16	CASSLGPTGPQETQYF	TGCGCCAGCAGCTTGGGACCGACAGGGCCCCAAGAGACCCAGTACTTC
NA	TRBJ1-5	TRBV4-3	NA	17	CASSQERRGGSNQPQHF	TGCGCCAGCAGCCAAGAAAGGCGGGGGGGAAGCAATCAGCCCCAGCATTTT
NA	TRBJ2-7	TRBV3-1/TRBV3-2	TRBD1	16	CASSQDLDRGRNEQYF	TGTGCCAGCAGCCAAGATCTGGACAGGGGGCGGAACGAGCAGTACTTC
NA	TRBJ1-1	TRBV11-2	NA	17	CASSFREGDHMNTEAFF	TGTGCCAGCAGCTTCAGGGAGGGGGACCATATGAACACTGAAGCTTTCTTT
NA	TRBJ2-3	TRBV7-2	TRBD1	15	CASSVRQGSTDTQYF	TGTGCCAGCAGCGTCAGACAGGGGTCCACAGATACGCAGTATTTT
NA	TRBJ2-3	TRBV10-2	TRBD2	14	CASTMTSGSDTQYF	TGCGCCAGCACCATGACTAGCGGATCAGATACGCAGTATTTT
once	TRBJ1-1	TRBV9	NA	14	CASSGSFRGTEAFF	TGTGCCAGCAGCGGGTCCTTTAGGGGGACTGAAGCTTTCTTT
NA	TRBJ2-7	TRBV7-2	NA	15	CASSPSGVGTYEQYF	TGTGCCAGCAGCCCCTCAGGGGTTGGCACCTACGAGCAGTACTTC
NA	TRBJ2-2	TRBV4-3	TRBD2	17	CASSQDPAGGARGELFF	TGCGCCAGCAGCCAAGATCCAGCGGGAGGCGCTCGCGGGGAGCTGTTTTTT
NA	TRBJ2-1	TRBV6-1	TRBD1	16	CASSEPEQGFYNEQFF	TGTGCCAGCAGTGAACCCGAACAGGGGTTTTACAATGAGCAGTTCTTC
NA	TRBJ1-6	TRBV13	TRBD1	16	CASSLRRDRDNSPLHF	TGTGCCAGCAGCTTACGCCGGGACAGGGATAATTCACCCCTCCACTTT